These 12 T cell receptor beta chains were sequenced from one sample in a study of blood T cell repertoires in COVID-19 (dated by TCRdb to 2019 to 2021). Libraries were built with the immunoSEQ multiplex PCR assay. TCRdb stores this immuneACCESS table with in-frame sequences only. Part of the clones is absent; in the studies checked, under half of the shortfall reflects unresolved V genes, and no reason is known for the rest. Counted in this sample were 490,000 or so clones; roughly nine tenths of them appeared once. The ten largest clones add up to around 7.9% of the sample. The sample consisted of PBMCs or T cells enriched from blood (not recorded which). These receptors were taken from a woman aged 60-75 years who had recovered from COVID-19.

The CDR3 spells CASIESSYNSPLHF. CDR3 nucleotide sequence: TGTGCCAGCATCGAGAGCTCCTATAATTCACCCCTCCACTTT. The genes are TRBV2 and TRBJ1-6; D is unresolved. This CDR3 has 14 amino acids. Trimming took 7 bases from V and 0 from J, leaving 7 bases between them. The germline V gene has CDR1 SNHLY and CDR2 FYNNEI.

J is TRBJ2-5 and V is TRBV10-2; 15 bases map to TRBD2. The CDR3 sequence is 18 residues long. After removal of 2 bases from V and 0 bases from J, the junction contained 4 bases not matched to a gene. From germline, CDR1 is WSHSY and CDR2 SAAADI. In nucleotides, the CDR3 is TGCGCCAGCAGTGAGGGGGGACTAGCGGGGGGTTACCAAGAGACCCAGTACTTC. It is translated as CASSEGGLAGGYQETQYF.

This chain connects TRBV2 to TRBJ2-7; maybe TRBD1 (6 bases). V was clipped by 7 bases and J by 7 bases, with 17 bases between them. The CDR3 has 13 amino acids. Germline CDR1 SNHLY, CDR2 FYNNEI. CDR3 region: CASIQLGAREQYF. The CDR3 coding sequence is TGTGCCAGCATTCAGCTGGGGGCACGGGAGCAGTACTTC.

The rearrangement uses TRBV29-1 and TRBJ2-2; TRBD1 matches 8 bases. The length of the CDR3 is 17 residues. Losses at the gene ends were 1 base for V and 5 bases for J; bases not matched to a gene: 12. Germline V gene sequence: CDR1 SQVTM, CDR2 ANQGSEA. This chain's CDR3 is CSVEARQGRIATGELFF. In DNA form, the CDR3 reads TGCAGCGTTGAAGCCAGACAGGGGCGGATAGCAACCGGGGAGCTGTTTTTT.

The V call is TRBV6-6, the J call TRBJ1-5, with 7 bases lining up with TRBD1. V was pared by 5 bases and J by 4 bases, with 5 bases of the junction left unmatched. The V gene's germline CDR1 is MNHNY and CDR2 SVGAGI (reference sequence). The CDR3 contains 14 residues. CDR3 DNA sequence: TGTGCCAGCAGTCCCCGACAGGGTAATCAGCCCCAGCATTTT. Amino acids: CASSPRQGNQPQHF.

This chain links TRBV2 with TRBJ2-2; D unclear. The length of the CDR3 is 15 residues. Germline V gene data show CDR1 as SNHLY and CDR2 as FYNNEI. Trimming removed 1 base from V and 0 bases from J, with 6 bases in between. The CDR3 region is CASSEVAANTGELFF. The CDR3 nucleotides are TGTGCCAGCAGTGAAGTGGCGGCGAACACCGGGGAGCTGTTTTTT.

This chain connects TRBV19 to TRBJ1-6, with D possibly being TRBD1 (5 bases). The CDR3 is 13 residues long. Looked up from germline, CDR1 is LNHDA and CDR2 is SQIVND (reference sequence). The V gene lost 9 bases and the J gene lost 6 bases, with 12 bases spanning the gap. The CDR3 loop is CASRAGFNSPLHF. CDR3 sequence (DNA): TGTGCCAGCCGGGCAGGGTTTAATTCACCCCTCCACTTT. Full variable domain (rest looked up from reference TRBV19 and TRBJ1-6): DGGITQSPKYLFRKEGQNVTLSCEQNLNHDAMYWYRQDPGQGLRLIYYSQIVNDFQKGDIAEGYSVSREKKESFPLTVTSAQKNPTAFYLCASRAGFNSPLHFGNGTRLTVT.

This chain connects TRBV19 to TRBJ2-5; 7 nucleotides line up with TRBD2. The V gene's germline CDR1 is LNHDA and CDR2 SQIVND (reference sequence). The CDR3 totals 14 residues. V gave up 1 base and J gave up 1 base; unmatched junction bases: 0. This chain's CDR3 is CASSIAGGQETQYF. The CDR3 bases are TGTGCCAGTAGTATAGCGGGGGGCCAAGAGACCCAGTACTTC.

V usage is TRBV6-1 and J usage is TRBJ1-5, with 7 bases that match TRBD1. The CDR3 spans 17 residues. Germline values: CDR1 MNHNS, CDR2 SASEGT. The V segment lost 2 bases and the J segment 0 bases; nucleotides outside the gene matches: 7. DNA of the CDR3: TGTGCCAGCAGTGAACTAGACAGGGCGTATAGCAATCAGCCCCAGCATTTT. It translates to CASSELDRAYSNQPQHF.

The rearrangement joins TRBV9 to TRBJ1-1, with TRBD1 identical over 7 bases. V trimming: 3 bases; J trimming: 5 bases; junction bases outside the gene matches: 4. The CDR3 consists of 13 residues. The V gene's germline CDR1 is SGDLS and CDR2 YYNGEE. The CDR3 sequence: CASSAPGGTEAFF. Written as DNA, the CDR3 is TGTGCCAGCAGCGCCCCAGGGGGGACTGAAGCTTTCTTT.

The rearrangement uses TRBV6-5 and TRBJ1-4, with 9 bases lining up with TRBD1. From germline, CDR1 is MNHEY and CDR2 SVGAGI. This CDR3 has 16 residues. The V gene end was trimmed by 4 bases and the J gene end by 5 bases; junction bases not matched to a gene: 8. CDR3 in amino acids: CASSSFRTGANEKLFF. CDR3 coding DNA: TGTGCCAGCAGTTCCTTCCGGACAGGGGCAAATGAAAAACTGTTTTTT.

J is TRBJ2-6 and V is TRBV5-1, with TRBD1 as a possible D gene (5 bases). V was cut by 2 bases and J by 4 bases, with 10 bases left in between. Germline CDR1 is SGHRS and CDR2 is YFSETQ. The CDR3 covers 15 residues. CDR3 protein: CASSFQGSGANVLTF. The CDR3 coding sequence is TGCGCCAGCAGCTTTCAGGGATCCGGGGCCAACGTCCTGACTTTC.